Listed below are T cell receptor beta chains from one sample, sequenced in a study of cytomegalovirus exposure and HLA in healthy donors. Generated by immunoSEQ multiplex PCR, the TCRdb table keeps only in-frame clones and is missing some. The sample yields about 140,000 clones, around 59% seen once. Material for sequencing was PBMCs. All receptors derive from a male donor in good health and CMV-seronegative. CDR3s include the opening cysteine and the closing phenylalanine or tryptophan. D genes are given only for firm matches. Expanded clones are given a class, and other clones once, few, many or no size at all.

NA TRBJ1-4 TRBV9 NA CASSVAGGASEKLFF TGTGCCAGCAGCGTAGCGGGGGGGGCATCTGAAAAACTGTTTTTT
NA TRBJ2-1 TRBV5-5 NA CASSLGASYNEQFF TGTGCCAGCAGCTTGGGGGCTTCCTACAATGAGCAGTTCTTC
few TRBJ1-2 TRBV5-1 TRBD1 CASSLGDRGYGYTF TGCGCCAGCAGCTTGGGGGACAGGGGATATGGCTACACCTTC
NA TRBJ1-6 TRBV6-1 NA CASSEPGRRDSLSPLHF TGTGCCAGCAGTGAGCCCGGACGGAGGGATTCCCTGTCACCCCTCCACTTT
NA TRBJ2-2 TRBV5-1 TRBD1 CASRTEGATGELFF TGCGCCAGCAGGACAGAGGGGGCCACCGGGGAGCTGTTTTTT
NA TRBJ2-1 TRBV28 NA CASSSPSSRGYNEQFF TGTGCCAGCAGTTCCCCGTCGTCTCGGGGGTACAATGAGCAGTTCTTC
NA TRBJ1-2 TRBV30 NA CAWSVRVPNEGYTF TGTGCCTGGAGTGTACGGGTTCCCAACGAGGGCTACACCTTC
NA TRBJ1-3 TRBV12-5 TRBD1 CASTLRGQEPNTIYF TGTGCTAGCACTTTGAGGGGACAGGAACCCAACACCATATATTTT
NA TRBJ1-1 TRBV9 NA CASSVVGIGGMNTEAFF TGTGCCAGCAGCGTAGTGGGGATTGGGGGCATGAACACTGAAGCTTTCTTT
few TRBJ2-7 TRBV29-1 TRBD2 CSGGGDSSYEQYF TGCAGCGGCGGGGGGGATAGCTCCTACGAGCAGTACTTC
once TRBJ2-3 TRBV28 NA CASRSGTPISTDTQYF TGTGCCAGCAGGTCTGGGACACCCATTAGCACAGATACGCAGTATTTT
NA TRBJ2-5 TRBV9 NA CASSVDRERKTQYF TGTGCCAGCAGCGTAGACAGGGAAAGGAAGACCCAGTACTTC
NA TRBJ1-2 TRBV7-8 NA CASSLAPRGGVCGYTF TGTGCCAGCAGCTTAGCCCCAAGGGGGGGAGTTTGTGGCTACACCTTC
NA TRBJ2-7 TRBV30 TRBD1 CAWVGTGNYEQYF TGTGCCTGGGTGGGGACAGGGAACTACGAGCAGTACTTC
NA TRBJ1-1 TRBV7-2 TRBD1 CASSPTGDWNTEAFF TGTGCCAGCAGCCCAACAGGGGATTGGAACACTGAAGCTTTCTTT
few TRBJ1-4 TRBV30 NA CAWSVGTLDEKLFF TGTGCCTGGAGTGTCGGGACACTCGATGAAAAACTGTTTTTT
NA TRBJ2-1 TRBV9 NA CASSVGNSEPYNEQFF TGTGCCAGCAGCGTAGGTAATAGCGAGCCCTACAATGAGCAGTTCTTC
NA TRBJ1-5 TRBV7-8 NA CASSFNREGGRTQPQHF TGTGCCAGCAGCTTTAACAGGGAAGGTGGGCGCACTCAGCCCCAGCATTTT
NA TRBJ2-1 TRBV5-4 TRBD1 CASRDRGQGSYNEQFF TGTGCCAGCCGGGACAGGGGTCAGGGCTCCTACAATGAGCAGTTCTTC
NA TRBJ1-4 TRBV6-1 TRBD1 CASSVLRTGLEKLFF TGTGCCAGCAGCGTGCTGAGGACAGGGCTAGAAAAACTGTTTTTT
NA TRBJ1-2 TRBV5-1 NA CASSQPARGDYGYTF TGCGCCAGTTCCCAACCCGCCAGGGGCGACTATGGCTACACCTTC
NA TRBJ2-3 TRBV14 NA CASSQGVRFSTDTQYF TGTGCCAGCAGCCAAGGAGTCCGGTTCAGCACAGATACGCAGTATTTT
NA TRBJ2-5 TRBV9 TRBD2 CASSPGTSGGETQYF TGTGCCAGCAGCCCCGGGACTAGCGGGGGGGAGACCCAGTACTTC
NA TRBJ2-7 TRBV18 TRBD2 CASSPDVAGEDEQYF TGTGCCAGCTCACCAGACGTAGCGGGGGAGGACGAGCAGTACTTC
NA TRBJ2-3 TRBV27 TRBD2 CASRRLAGLMYF TGTGCCAGCAGACGACTAGCGGGTTTGATGTATTTT
NA TRBJ2-2 TRBV7-7 NA CASSLGVSTGELFF TGTGCCAGCAGCTTAGGTGTCAGCACCGGGGAGCTGTTTTTT
NA TRBJ2-7 TRBV6-1 TRBD1 CASIGQGYEQYF TGTGCCAGCATAGGACAGGGCTACGAGCAGTACTTC
NA TRBJ2-5 TRBV7-6 TRBD2 CASSLVRGEQETQYF TGTGCCAGCAGCTTAGTACGGGGGGAACAAGAGACCCAGTACTTC
NA TRBJ2-3 TRBV15 NA CATSRVQYTQYF TGTGCCACCAGCAGAGTCCAGTATACGCAGTATTTT
NA TRBJ1-2 TRBV19 TRBD1 CASSNTGDYGYTF TGTGCCAGTAGTAACACAGGGGACTATGGCTACACCTTC
NA TRBJ1-6 TRBV5-4 TRBD1 CASSLGYRGSSPLHF TGTGCCAGCAGCTTGGGGTACAGGGGGTCTTCACCCCTCCACTTT
NA TRBJ2-5 TRBV6-5 NA CASSQGGETQYF TGTGCCAGCAGTCAGGGGGGTGAGACCCAGTACTTC
NA TRBJ1-6 TRBV30 NA CAWTIAGYYNSPPHF TGTGCCTGGACCATCGCCGGTTATTATAATTCACCCCCCCACTTT
NA TRBJ1-6 TRBV11-3 NA CASSSQGSEMMGDSPLHF TGTGCCAGCAGCTCTCAGGGGTCCGAAATGATGGGTGATTCACCCCTCCACTTT
NA TRBJ1-4 TRBV11-2 NA CASSRSDRFEKLFF TGTGCCAGCAGCCGGAGTGACAGGTTTGAAAAACTGTTTTTT
NA TRBJ2-1 TRBV5-1 TRBD2 CASSLAGLAVKDEQFF TGCGCCAGCAGCTTGGCCGGGCTAGCGGTTAAAGATGAGCAGTTCTTC
NA TRBJ1-4 TRBV18 NA CASSPTGTSNEKLFF TGTGCCAGCTCACCAACCGGGACATCTAATGAAAAACTGTTTTTT
NA TRBJ2-2 TRBV7-7 TRBD1 CASSPLTGQGFGELFF TGTGCCAGCAGCCCACTAACGGGACAGGGATTCGGGGAGCTGTTTTTT
NA TRBJ2-2 TRBV5-1 NA CASSPQGLAGELFF TGCGCCAGCAGCCCCCAGGGGCTCGCCGGGGAGCTGTTTTTT
NA TRBJ1-1 TRBV18 NA CASSPGQGSEAFF TGTGCCAGCTCACCAGGCCAGGGTTCTGAAGCTTTCTTT
NA TRBJ2-7 TRBV29-1 NA CSVGAGQNYEQYF TGCAGCGTTGGAGCTGGACAGAACTACGAGCAGTACTTC
NA TRBJ1-6 TRBV27 NA CARNNRFLSDNSPLHF TGTGCCAGAAACAACAGGTTCCTTTCCGATAATTCACCCCTCCACTTT
few TRBJ1-2 TRBV15 TRBD1 CATSRDLLGGARGYTF TGTGCCACCAGCAGAGATCTATTAGGGGGCGCACGAGGCTACACCTTC
NA TRBJ2-7 TRBV5-1 TRBD1 CASSSPGGRTPYEQYF TGCGCCAGCAGCTCCCCAGGGGGCCGAACCCCCTACGAGCAGTACTTC
NA TRBJ1-2 TRBV29-1 TRBD1 CSVGETGGNYGYTF TGCAGCGTTGGAGAGACAGGGGGAAACTATGGCTACACCTTC
NA TRBJ1-2 TRBV7-2 NA CASSFGQGRNYGYTF TGTGCCAGCAGCTTTGGGCAGGGGCGGAACTATGGCTACACCTTC
NA TRBJ1-1 TRBV9 NA CASSVAMNTEAFF TGTGCCAGCAGCGTAGCAATGAACACTGAAGCTTTCTTT
few TRBJ2-4 TRBV27 NA CASSPQTPPRNIQYF TGTGCCAGCAGTCCACAGACACCCCCAAGGAACATTCAGTACTTC
NA TRBJ2-3 TRBV19 TRBD2 CASSVTSGARDTQYF TGTGCCAGTAGTGTTACTAGCGGGGCAAGGGATACGCAGTATTTT
NA TRBJ2-7 TRBV7-9 NA CASSLTEQGAHEQYF TGTGCCAGCAGCCTAACCGAACAGGGCGCCCACGAGCAGTACTTC
NA TRBJ2-1 TRBV13 TRBD1 CASSPWTGGGREQFF TGTGCCAGCAGCCCTTGGACAGGGGGTGGCCGGGAGCAGTTCTTC
few TRBJ1-1 TRBV30 NA CAWATEIYAFF TGTGCCTGGGCGACTGAAATTTACGCTTTCTTT
few TRBJ1-6 TRBV2 NA CASSEVGAYNSPLHF TGTGCCAGCAGTGAAGTGGGGGCGTATAATTCACCCCTCCACTTT
few TRBJ1-2 TRBV6-5 NA CASPRTGDYGYTF TGTGCCAGCCCCCGGACGGGGGACTATGGCTACACCTTC
NA TRBJ1-1 TRBV19 TRBD1 CASRPLQTGGSEAFF TGTGCCAGTAGACCCCTTCAGACAGGGGGCTCTGAAGCTTTCTTT
NA TRBJ1-4 TRBV15 NA CATSRGGAVTNEKLFF TGTGCCACCAGCAGAGGGGGCGCGGTAACTAATGAAAAACTGTTTTTT
NA TRBJ2-3 TRBV7-9 NA CSYDLATDTQYF TGTTCCTATGATCTAGCCACAGATACGCAGTATTTT